A single sample is the source of the 15 T cell receptor beta chains below, sequenced in a study of blood T cell repertoires in COVID-19. Libraries were prepared by immunoSEQ multiplex PCR; TCRdb keeps only in-frame clonotypes and omits some of them. The data show some 38,000 clones, 91% seen once. The source material was peripheral blood. The receptors were gathered from a woman younger than 45 in a cohort sampled during active COVID-19.

V is TRBV9 and J is TRBJ2-2, with 9 bases identical to TRBD1. Per germline, CDR1 SGDLS and CDR2 YYNGEE. Losses at the gene ends were 3 bases for V and 4 bases for J; bases not matched to a gene: 7. CDR3 length equals 16 residues. The DNA for the CDR3 is TGTGCCAGCAGCGCGAACCGGGACAGGGTCACCGGGGAGCTGTTTTTT. Amino acid sequence: CASSANRDRVTGELFF.

The genes are TRBV28 and TRBJ1-2; 11 bases map to TRBD1. Looked up from germline, CDR1 is MDHEN and CDR2 is SYDVKM. The trim removed 5 bases at V and 4 bases at J, leaving 12 bases unmatched. The CDR3 has 17 residues. CDR3 in DNA: TGTGCCAGCAGTCTTGCCTCCGGGACAGGGGGAGCCTATGGCTACACCTTC. Amino acids: CASSLASGTGGAYGYTF.

Only one count was recorded for this clone. The J gene is TRBJ2-5, the V gene TRBV2; TRBD1 aligns across 7 bases. The length of the CDR3 is 14 residues. Trimming cost V 6 bases and J 5 bases; bases outside gene matches: 9. The germline CDR1 and CDR2 sequences are SNHLY and FYNNEI. CDR3 in DNA: TGTGCCAGCAGGGTTGAGGGGGCAGCGGAGACCCAGTACTTC. Its protein is CASRVEGAAETQYF.

The CDR3 reads CASSYAPGRAIQYF. The CDR3 region has the DNA TGTGCCAGCAGTTACGCCCCGGGAAGGGCCATTCAGTACTTC. This chain uses TRBV6-5 with TRBJ2-4; maybe TRBD2 (5 bases). The CDR3 has 14 amino acids. The germline V and J ends were trimmed by 2 bases and 9 bases, with 14 bases remaining between them. Per the germline V gene, CDR1 is MNHEY and CDR2 is SVGAGI.

The V call is TRBV10-3, the J call TRBJ2-2, with a possible D match to TRBD1 (5 bases). Trimming left V 2 bases short and J 1 base short, with 5 bases between. The CDR3 contains 14 residues. Germline-derived CDR1 and CDR2 are ENHRY and SYGVKD. CDR3 in amino acids: CAISETGNTGELFF. The CDR3 DNA sequence: TGTGCCATCAGTGAGACAGGGAACACCGGGGAGCTGTTTTTT.

CDR3 coding DNA: TGTGCCAGCAGTTCCGGGGTAAGAGGAAGAAATGAAAAACTGTTTTTT. This sequence encodes CASSSGVRGRNEKLFF. The chain recombines TRBV6-6 with TRBJ1-4; D is unresolved. Germline assignment: CDR1 MNHNY and CDR2 SVGAGI (reference sequence). The CDR3 has 16 amino acids. V lost 4 bases and J 5 bases, leaving 17 bases between the germline ends.

In DNA form, the CDR3 reads TGTGCCAGCAGCTTAACAGGGAACACCGGGGAGCTGTTTTTT. This codes for CASSLTGNTGELFF. The chain joins TRBV11-2 to TRBJ2-2, with TRBD1 as a possible D gene (5 bases). V lost 2 bases, J lost 1 base, and 5 bases lay in between. The length of the CDR3 is 14 residues. The germline CDR1 and CDR2 sequences are SGHAT and FQNNGV.

This clone was counted a few times. J is TRBJ2-1 and V is TRBV19; tentatively, D is TRBD1 (6 bases). The ends were cut back, 3 bases at V and 3 bases at J, with 15 bases in the middle. The CDR3 spans 16 residues. Germline values: CDR1 LNHDA, CDR2 SQIVND (reference sequence). The CDR3 coding sequence is TGTGCCAGTAGTATTCGCGGACAGCCGGACTACAATGAGCAGTTCTTC. Its protein is CASSIRGQPDYNEQFF.

The chain combines TRBV19 with TRBJ2-4; TRBD1 matches at 8 bases. CDR1 and CDR2 from the germline V gene are LNHDA and SQIVND (reference sequence). The CDR3 is 15 amino acids. The J segment lost 9 bases and the V segment lost 3 bases, leaving 10 bases of the junction unmatched. The CDR3 here is CASSIEDRVNGIQYF. CDR3 bases: TGTGCCAGTAGTATTGAGGACAGGGTTAATGGCATTCAGTACTTC.

The chain uses TRBV10-2 and TRBJ1-6; D might be TRBD1 (6 bases). V was cut by 0 bases and J by 7 bases, with 10 bases left in between. The CDR3 spans 15 residues. Germline V gene sequence: CDR1 WSHSY, CDR2 SAAADI. DNA for the CDR3: TGCGCCAGCAGTGAGTCTGGGGGCCAGAATTCACCCCTCCACTTT. This gives the protein CASSESGGQNSPLHF.

The chain has TRBV3-1 (or the pseudogene TRBV3-2) and TRBJ2-1; D is perhaps TRBD2 (6 bases). The CDR3 sequence is 15 residues long. The ends were cut back, 0 bases at V and 4 bases at J, with 10 bases in the middle. Germline V gene sequence: CDR1 LGHDT, CDR2 YNNKEL (reference sequence). The CDR3 sequence is CASSQDPSEYNEQFF. In DNA, the CDR3 is TGTGCCAGCAGCCAAGATCCTAGCGAGTACAATGAGCAGTTCTTC.

In its sample, this clone was seen once. This chain links TRBV4-1 with TRBJ1-1, with 10 bases lining up with TRBD1. This CDR3 spans 16 amino acids. V trimming: 7 bases; J trimming: 1 base; junction bases outside the gene matches: 9. The germline gives CDR1 MGHRA, CDR2 YSYEKL. This chain's CDR3 is CASNLRGTGENTEAFF. The CDR3 DNA reads TGCGCCAGCAATTTAAGGGGGACAGGGGAGAACACTGAAGCTTTCTTT.

The table lists this clone with a count of one. The chain links TRBV27 to TRBJ1-5, with 8 bases lining up with TRBD1. The CDR3 totals 14 residues. V shed 6 bases and J 4 bases; nucleotides not matched to a gene: 5. Germline V CDR1 and CDR2: MNHEY, SMNVEV (reference sequence). DNA for the CDR3: TGTGCCAGCAGGAGACAGGGGACAAATCAGCCCCAGCATTTT. Amino acids: CASRRQGTNQPQHF.

Only a few counts were recorded for this clone. The rearrangement uses TRBV9 and TRBJ2-1; the match to TRBD2 covers 15 bases. Germline V lookup: CDR1 SGDLS, CDR2 YYNGEE. The CDR3 is made up of 20 amino acids. Losses at the gene ends were 4 bases for V and 3 bases for J; bases not matched to a gene: 14. The CDR3 region has the DNA TGTGCCAGCAGCCCAAGGGCCGGACTAGCGGGAGGGCCGCTCTACAATGAGCAGTTCTTC. It is translated as CASSPRAGLAGGPLYNEQFF.

The rearrangement links TRBV5-1 to TRBJ2-3, with D maybe TRBD2 (6 bases). Germline V gives CDR1 SGHRS, CDR2 YFSETQ. The V and J ends lost 1 base and 6 bases respectively, with 12 bases between them. This CDR3 is built from 14 residues. The CDR3 DNA reads TGCGCCAGCAGCTTGCAGGGAGGAAAGGATACGCAGTATTTT. Translating gives CASSLQGGKDTQYF.